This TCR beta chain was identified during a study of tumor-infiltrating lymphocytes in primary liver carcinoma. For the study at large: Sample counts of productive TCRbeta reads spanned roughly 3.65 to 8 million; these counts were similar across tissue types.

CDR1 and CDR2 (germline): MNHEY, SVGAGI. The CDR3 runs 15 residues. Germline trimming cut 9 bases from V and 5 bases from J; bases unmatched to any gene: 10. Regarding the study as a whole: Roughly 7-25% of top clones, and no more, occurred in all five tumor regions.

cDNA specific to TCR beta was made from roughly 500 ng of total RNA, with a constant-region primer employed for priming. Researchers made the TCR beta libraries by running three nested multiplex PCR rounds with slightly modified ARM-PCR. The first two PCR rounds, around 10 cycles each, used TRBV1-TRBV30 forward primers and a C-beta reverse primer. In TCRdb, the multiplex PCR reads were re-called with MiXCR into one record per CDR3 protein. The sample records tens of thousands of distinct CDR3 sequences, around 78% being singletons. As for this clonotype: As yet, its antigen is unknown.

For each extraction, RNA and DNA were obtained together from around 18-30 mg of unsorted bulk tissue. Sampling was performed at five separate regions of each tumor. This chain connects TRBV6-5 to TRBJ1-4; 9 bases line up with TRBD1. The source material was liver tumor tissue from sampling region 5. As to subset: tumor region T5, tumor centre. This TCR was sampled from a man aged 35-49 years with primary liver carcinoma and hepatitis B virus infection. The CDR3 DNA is TGTGCCAGTAGTGGAGGGACAGGGCTGAATGAAAAACTGTTTTTT. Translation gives CASSGGTGLNEKLFF.